These T cell receptor beta chains were read from a single sample in a study of CD8+ T cells in alopecia areata. Libraries were prepared by immunoSEQ multiplex PCR; TCRdb keeps only in-frame clonotypes and omits some of them. Among more than 90,000 clones, around 50% were seen once, and the ten largest hold 12%. The sample here was CD8+ T cells sorted from blood, taken at week 24, from a patient treated with tofacitinib. The receptors were sampled from a human donor with alopecia areata. The CDR3 runs from the conserved cysteine through the conserved F or W. A D gene is named only where the DNA matches it firmly. Some rows have no size entry. The others give once, few or many, or a class for an expanded clone.

>-|TRBV4-3|-|12|TRBJ2-7
TGCGCCAGCAGCCAAGATTCCTACGAGCAGTACTTC
CASSQDSYEQYF
>-|TRBV13|-|15|TRBJ2-3
TGTGCCAGCAGCTTAGCCCTGGGACTCACAGATACGCAGTATTTT
CASSLALGLTDTQYF
>-|TRBV13|-|14|TRBJ2-3
TGTGCCAGCAGCTTAAGCCGAACGGCAGATACGCAGTATTTT
CASSLSRTADTQYF
>-|TRBV12-5|TRBD1|15|TRBJ1-6
TGTGCTAGTGGTTTTCTGGCAACAGGGGCTTCTCCCCTCCACTTT
CASGFLATGASPLHF
>-|TRBV10-3|-|16|TRBJ2-3
TGTGCCATCAGTGAGGCGACAGTAGGGCTAACAGATACGCAGTATTTT
CAISEATVGLTDTQYF
>few|TRBV5-6|-|13|TRBJ2-7
TGTGCCAGCAGCTTGGGACAGTCCTACGAGCAGTACTTC
CASSLGQSYEQYF
>-|TRBV30|-|14|TRBJ2-5
TGTGCCTGGAGTGTAGGTGCAGGCTGGGAGACCCAGTACTTC
CAWSVGAGWETQYF
>few|TRBV19|TRBD1|14|TRBJ1-5
TGTGCCAGTAGTATTAGGGACAGTAATCAGCCCCAGCATTTT
CASSIRDSNQPQHF
>-|TRBV5-1|-|13|TRBJ2-1
TGCGCCAGCAGCTTGTCGGGGGCGGGCGAGCAGTTCTTC
CASSLSGAGEQFF
>-|TRBV29-1|-|13|TRBJ2-7
TGCAGCGTTGCCGGGACTTCGACCTACGAGCAGTACTTC
CSVAGTSTYEQYF
>-|TRBV9|TRBD1|15|TRBJ2-3
TGTGCCAGCAGCGGGGGACAGGAGTACACAGATACGCAGTATTTT
CASSGGQEYTDTQYF
>-|TRBV1|-|16|TRBJ2-1
TGCACCATTACAAAGAGGCTCGGGACAGGGATAGATGAGCAGTTCTTC
CTITKRLGTGIDEQFF
>-|TRBV27|-|12|TRBJ2-7
TGTGCCAGCAGTTTCGATTACTACGAGCAGTACTTC
CASSFDYYEQYF
>few|TRBV7-8|TRBD1|13|TRBJ1-4
TGTGCCAGCAGCTTAAGGTTTAGACAGGGACTGTTTTTT
CASSLRFRQGLFF
>-|TRBV27|TRBD2|13|TRBJ2-3
TGTGCCAGCAGTTCGGGGGGTGGGGATACGCAGTATTTT
CASSSGGGDTQYF
>-|TRBV5-6|-|11|TRBJ2-1
TGTGCCAGCTCGACGGGATATGAGCAGTTCTTC
CASSTGYEQFF
>-|TRBV13|TRBD1|17|TRBJ1-1
TGTGCCAGCAGCCCGAGGACAGGGGGCGGATTCGGTACTGAAGCTTTCTTT
CASSPRTGGGFGTEAFF
>-|TRBV5-6|-|13|TRBJ1-3
TGTGCCAGCAGCTTGCAGTCGGAGAACACCATATATTTT
CASSLQSENTIYF
>few|TRBV14|TRBD2|13|TRBJ2-1
TGTGCCAGCAGCCGGGGGAGGGCGGCTGAGCAGTTCTTC
CASSRGRAAEQFF
>-|TRBV30|-|14|TRBJ1-5
TGTGCCTGGAGCGGGGCAGGGGAAAATCAGCCCCAGCATTTT
CAWSGAGENQPQHF
>-|TRBV7-8|TRBD2|17|TRBJ2-7
TGTGCCAGCAGCCCGGGACTAGCGGGGGCTCCATCCTACGAGCAGTACTTC
CASSPGLAGAPSYEQYF
>-|TRBV6-5|TRBD1|14|TRBJ1-2
TGTGCCAGCACCCCTGACAGGGGATACTATGGCTACACCTTC
CASTPDRGYYGYTF
>-|TRBV30|-|13|TRBJ1-1
TGTGCCTGGGGGCAAGGCGGTAACACTGAAGCTTTCTTT
CAWGQGGNTEAFF
>few|TRBV10-3|-|14|TRBJ2-6
TGTGCCAGCAGTTACAACTCTGGGGCCAACGTCCTGACTTTC
CASSYNSGANVLTF
>-|TRBV19|TRBD1|15|TRBJ1-5
TGTGCCAGTACCCCGGGACAGGGCCTAAATCAGCCCCAGCATTTT
CASTPGQGLNQPQHF
>many|TRBV6-1|-|15|TRBJ2-6
TGTGCCAGCAGTGAAGAAAACTCTGGGGCCAACGTCCTGACTTTC
CASSEENSGANVLTF
>-|TRBV7-9|-|15|TRBJ1-2
TGTGCCAGCAGCTTAGGATGGGATTTGGACTATGGCTACACCTTC
CASSLGWDLDYGYTF
>-|TRBV5-1|TRBD2|17|TRBJ2-2
TGCGCCAGCAGCCCTAGCGGATCCAGGGTGGCCACCGGGGAGCTGTTTTTT
CASSPSGSRVATGELFF
>-|TRBV19|-|17|TRBJ1-5
TGTGCCAGTAGTAACATACGACGGAGGGGTAGCAATCAGCCCCAGCATTTT
CASSNIRRRGSNQPQHF
>-|TRBV7-6|-|14|TRBJ2-5
TGTGCCAGCAGTTCCCATAGGCGCCAAGAGACCCAGTACTTC
CASSSHRRQETQYF
>-|TRBV29-1|-|10|TRBJ1-1
TGCAGCGTTGAAGGTCCTGAAGCTTTCTTT
CSVEGPEAFF
>-|TRBV6-6|-|14|TRBJ2-5
TGTGCCAGCAGTTTCTCGACACGCCAAGAGACCCAGTACTTC
CASSFSTRQETQYF
>-|TRBV27|-|15|TRBJ1-2
TGTGCCAGCAGTCCAATTGGGATTAGGGGCTATGGCTACACCTTC
CASSPIGIRGYGYTF
>-|TRBV6-5|TRBD1|14|TRBJ2-3
TGTGCCAGCAGTTACGGGACAGAGACAGATACGCAGTATTTT
CASSYGTETDTQYF
>-|TRBV6-6|-|13|TRBJ2-1
TGTGCCAGCAGTTACTCCTCCCGGCATGAGCAGTTCTTC
CASSYSSRHEQFF
>-|TRBV7-9|-|16|TRBJ2-5
TGTGCCAGCAGCTTAGTTGGTGAGGGCCCCCAAGAGACCCAGTACTTC
CASSLVGEGPQETQYF
>-|TRBV13|-|13|TRBJ1-2
TGTGCCAGCGGGACTTCATGGGAGTATGGCTACACCTTC
CASGTSWEYGYTF
>-|TRBV27|-|14|TRBJ2-5
TGTGCCAGCAGTCCGAGGCAGTCCGCGGAGACCCAGTACTTC
CASSPRQSAETQYF
>-|TRBV7-9|TRBD1|14|TRBJ1-2
TGTGCCAGCAGCGGTCAGCAGGGGGACTATGGCTACACCTTC
CASSGQQGDYGYTF
>-|TRBV30|-|13|TRBJ1-2
TGTGCCTGGAGCGCAGGGGTTGGCTATGGCTACACCTTC
CAWSAGVGYGYTF
>-|TRBV30|-|11|TRBJ1-1
TGTGCCTGGTCTGGAGGGGCTGAAGCTTTCTTT
CAWSGGAEAFF
>-|TRBV5-1|TRBD1|14|TRBJ1-6
TGCGCCAGCAGCTGGACAGGAATCGGTTCACCCCTCCACTTT
CASSWTGIGSPLHF
>-|TRBV28|-|16|TRBJ2-2
TGTGCCAGCTCCCCATACAGGGCCTGGAGCACCGGGGAGCTGTTTTTT
CASSPYRAWSTGELFF
>-|TRBV15|-|18|TRBJ2-3
TGTGCCACCAGCAGAGAGGGGTCAGACAGGATAGCCACAGATACGCAGTATTTT
CATSREGSDRIATDTQYF
>-|TRBV9|-|14|TRBJ2-1
TGTGCCAGCAGCGGGGCCTTCCGGTACAATGAGCAGTTCTTC
CASSGAFRYNEQFF
>few|TRBV29-1|-|14|TRBJ2-1
TGCAGCTTATGCGTCGGGCACTCCGCCAATGAGCAGTTCTTC
CSLCVGHSANEQFF
>-|TRBV14|-|13|TRBJ1-1
TGTGCCAGCAGCCTACGGCTTGTCACTGAAGCTTTCTTT
CASSLRLVTEAFF
>-|TRBV30|-|15|TRBJ1-1
TGTGCCTGGAGTGTTAAGGCTACACGGGAGACTGAAGCTTTCTTT
CAWSVKATRETEAFF
>-|TRBV29-1|TRBD2|14|TRBJ2-2
TGCAGCGTTGAAGTACCGGGGGGGCCCGGGGAGCTGTTTTTT
CSVEVPGGPGELFF
>once|TRBV30|TRBD1|13|TRBJ2-7
TGTGCCTGGAGTGGGCACAGGGGCCACGAGCAGTACTTC
CAWSGHRGHEQYF